This TCR beta chain was recorded in a study of blood T cell repertoires in COVID-19. On the study more broadly: Some COVID-19 samples were acute and others convalescent; all came from the United States, Italy and Spain. T cells, B-cell-depleted T cells, or PBMCs provided the cDNA or gDNA that served as material.

TCRdb's copy holds only in-frame clones and misses some; the assay was immunoSEQ multiplex PCR. The table has about 65,000 clones, over 80% seen once. The germline CDR1 and CDR2 sequences are MNHEY and SVGAGI. This CDR3 comprises 16 residues. Deletions cut 0 bases from V and 0 bases from J, with 11 bases between. The clonotype comes from a human donor in a cohort sampled during active COVID-19. V and J are TRBV6-5 and TRBJ1-2; D is uncertain. The material sequenced was peripheral blood. In DNA form, the CDR3 reads TGTGCCAGCAGTTACTCGGTCGGCGGGGCTAACTATGGCTACACCTTC. As protein: CASSYSVGGANYGYTF.